Below, 20 T cell receptor beta chains from the same sample are listed, as sequenced in a study of T-cell memory formation after mild COVID-19. Each CDR3 protein is one row after TCRdb ran MiXCR on the 5' RACE reads. The data show 65,000 to 95,000 distinct CDR3 sequences, 9.5% to 15% seen once. Sequenced input: PBMCs or a T cell subset sorted from them (not recorded which). All receptors come from a man between 18 and 29 years old who had mild COVID-19 (a few samples of this study predate the infection). Cell type and time point are not known.

This clonotype was counted between two and nine times. The rearrangement joins TRBV7-3 to TRBJ2-7, with D possibly TRBD2 on 5 matching bases. V was pared by 5 bases and J by 7 bases, with 27 bases between. Germline CDR1 is SGHTA and CDR2 is FQGTGA. CDR3 length: 17 residues. The CDR3 sequence: CASSLKSGGVRRREQYF. CDR3 sequence (DNA): TGTGCCAGCAGCCTTAAGAGCGGCGGAGTGCGAAGGCGGGAGCAGTACTTC.

This clonotype showed up just a few times. The chain links TRBV7-2 to TRBJ1-2; D not resolved. With 7 bases removed from V and 3 bases from J, the gap between germline ends came to 6 bases. The CDR3 sequence is 11 residues long. Germline lookup yields CDR1 SGHTA and CDR2 FQGNSA. Here the CDR3 reads CASTLDYGYTF. The CDR3 nucleotides read TGTGCCAGCACCCTGGACTATGGCTACACCTTC.

V and J are TRBV2 and TRBJ2-1, with 13 positions matching TRBD2. CDR3 length: 16 amino acids. V shed 5 bases and J 8 bases; nucleotides not matched to a gene: 9. The V gene's germline CDR1 is SNHLY and CDR2 FYNNEI. The CDR3 here is CASSPPGLAGLDEQFF. In DNA, the CDR3 is TGTGCCAGCAGTCCGCCGGGACTAGCGGGGTTGGATGAGCAGTTCTTC.

This clonotype occurred a few times. The CDR3 nucleotides are TGCGCCAGCAGCTTCACCTTTACAGGGAACGAGCAGTACTTC. It encodes CASSFTFTGNEQYF. The gene calls are TRBV5-1 and TRBJ2-7; TRBD1 is a possible D gene (6 bases). Trimming removed 2 bases from V and 5 bases from J, with 14 bases in between. Germline CDR1 SGHRS, CDR2 YFSETQ. The CDR3 extends over 14 amino acids.

The chain combines TRBV13 with TRBJ2-2; 8 nucleotides align to TRBD2. Germline V CDR1 and CDR2: PRHDT, FYEKMQ (reference sequence). This CDR3 contains 14 residues. V lost 3 bases to trimming and J lost 4 bases; unmatched junction nucleotides: 1. CDR3 coding DNA: TGTGCCAGCAGCTTTGCGGGGGGCACCGGGGAGCTGTTTTTT. As protein: CASSFAGGTGELFF.

This clonotype was recorded a few times. J is TRBJ2-3 and V is TRBV12-3 or TRBV12-4; D unresolved. CDR3 size: 14 residues. V was shortened by 6 bases and J by 4 bases, with 14 bases between the two germline ends. The CDR3 loop is CASSREHDADTQYF. The CDR3 DNA follows: TGTGCCAGCAGCCGTGAGCATGATGCAGATACGCAGTATTTT.

The V call is TRBV20-1, the J call TRBJ2-7, with a possible D match to TRBD1 (6 bases). The CDR3 has 13 amino acids. Between the trimmed V and J ends, which lost 4 bases and 4 bases, there was a span of 14 bases. In germline, CDR1 is DFQATT, CDR2 SNEGSKA (reference sequence). CDR3 nucleotides: TGCAGTGCTACGGCAGGGGATCCGTACGAGCAGTACTTC. It encodes CSATAGDPYEQYF.

This clonotype was seen only a few times. This chain links TRBV6-5 with TRBJ2-3, with D perhaps matching TRBD1 (6 bases). CDR3 length equals 14 residues. V was pared by 2 bases and J by 0 bases, with 6 bases between. Germline CDR1 MNHEY, CDR2 SVGAGI. The CDR3 sequence is CASSYGQSTDTQYF. CDR3 sequence (DNA): TGTGCCAGCAGTTACGGACAGAGCACAGATACGCAGTATTTT.

The CDR3 sequence: CASSFRINPNTEAFF. The CDR3 coding sequence is TGCGCCAGCAGCTTCCGGATAAACCCGAACACTGAAGCTTTCTTT. The rearrangement joins TRBV5-1 to TRBJ1-1, with unresolved D. The CDR3 consists of 15 residues. Per the germline V gene, CDR1 is SGHRS and CDR2 is YFSETQ. Between the trimmed V and J ends, which lost 2 bases and 1 base, there was a span of 12 bases.

This chain uses TRBV12-3 or TRBV12-4 with TRBJ1-4; no clear D. CDR3 length: 15 residues. The V end was cut by 3 bases, the J end by 4 bases, with 12 bases between. The CDR3 loop reads CASSLGSTYNEKLFF. The CDR3 region has the DNA TGTGCCAGCAGTTTGGGCAGCACATATAATGAAAAACTGTTTTTT.

This clonotype was counted a few times. The rearrangement links TRBV11-2 to TRBJ2-7, with D possibly being TRBD2 (6 bases). V gave up 5 bases and J gave up 4 bases, with 12 bases separating them. In germline, CDR1 is SGHAT, CDR2 FQNNGV. The CDR3 loop spans 13 amino acids. DNA of the CDR3: TGTGCCAGCAGCGCGGGACCGAAGTACGAGCAGTACTTC. This codes for CASSAGPKYEQYF.

This clonotype has only a few counts. V gene TRBV4-2 combines with J gene TRBJ2-1, with 11 positions matching TRBD2. The trim removed 0 bases at V and 11 bases at J, leaving 9 bases unmatched. Germline loops: CDR1 LGHNA, CDR2 YNFKEQ. CDR3 length: 16 residues. In DNA, the CDR3 is TGTGCCAGCAGCCAAGAGGTAGCGGGGGGGGCCTTACAGCAGTTCTTC. Residues: CASSQEVAGGALQQFF.

The chain combines TRBV25-1 with TRBJ2-1; TRBD1 matches at 7 bases. Trimming removed 5 bases from V and 8 bases from J; junction bases left unmatched: 12. The CDR3 covers 15 residues. Germline CDR1 MGHDK, CDR2 SYGVNS. CDR3 in DNA: TGTGCCAGCAGTCGACAGGGTAAAGGCCTGGATGAGCAGTTCTTC. Its translation: CASSRQGKGLDEQFF.

The chain couples TRBV9 to TRBJ1-1; the D gene is possibly TRBD1 (6 bases). The germline V gene encodes CDR1 SGDLS and CDR2 YYNGEE. V lost 3 bases and J 6 bases, leaving 18 bases between the germline ends. The CDR3 has 15 amino acids. As DNA, the CDR3 is TGTGCCAGCAGCGCTACCGTGGGGGCGCCGGCTGAAGCTTTCTTT. It yields the protein CASSATVGAPAEAFF.

With respect to this clonotype: A much bigger clone sits one base away, suggesting this may be a read error. The chain employs TRBV7-2 and TRBJ2-1, with D unclear. Trimming took off 3 bases at V and 7 bases at J, with 10 bases between the two ends. The CDR3 length is 13 residues. Per germline, CDR1 SGHTA and CDR2 FQGNSA. This CDR3 is CASSFAHLNEQFF. The DNA for the CDR3 is TGTGCCAGCAGCTTTGCCCACCTGAATGAGCAGTTCTTC.

The V call is TRBV20-1, the J call TRBJ2-7, with TRBD2 as a possible D gene (7 bases). Germline V CDR1 and CDR2: DFQATT, SNEGSKA (reference sequence). V lost 7 bases to trimming and J lost 4 bases, with 20 bases between them. This CDR3 is built from 14 residues. The CDR3 region has the DNA TGCAGTGTGCTGGGGCGGGGGCCTGAATACGAGCAGTACTTC. Translation gives CSVLGRGPEYEQYF.

V is TRBV2 and J is TRBJ2-1, with 7 bases lining up with TRBD2. V gave up 0 bases and J gave up 9 bases; unmatched junction bases: 8. Germline assignment: CDR1 SNHLY and CDR2 FYNNEI. The CDR3 sequence is 15 residues long. The CDR3 loop reads CASSEALRGRGEQFF. Written as DNA, the CDR3 is TGTGCCAGCAGTGAAGCGCTTCGGGGGAGGGGTGAGCAGTTCTTC.

V usage is TRBV14 and J usage is TRBJ2-5; the D is unclear. Germline V gene data show CDR1 as SGHDN and CDR2 as FVKESK. The V and J ends lost 11 bases and 3 bases respectively, with 13 bases between them. There are 12 residues in the CDR3. CDR3 amino acids: CARQEPEETQYF. CDR3 sequence (DNA): TGTGCCCGCCAGGAGCCAGAAGAGACCCAGTACTTC.

This clonotype was seen only a few times. The rearrangement uses TRBV12-3 or TRBV12-4 and TRBJ2-1; D is unresolved. Trimming removed 5 bases at V and 3 bases at J, with 8 bases between. The CDR3 has 13 residues. CDR3 sequence reads: CASSRSVYNEQFF. The CDR3 DNA sequence: TGTGCCAGCAGTCGCTCTGTCTACAATGAGCAGTTCTTC.

This clonotype was counted a few times. The CDR3 DNA reads TGTGCCAGCAGCGATGGGGGGGCCTCTAATGAAAAACTGTTTTTT. Its protein product is CASSDGGASNEKLFF. V usage is TRBV9 and J usage is TRBJ1-4; weak D call: TRBD1 (6 bases). This CDR3 region has 15 residues. The germline gives CDR1 SGDLS, CDR2 YYNGEE. Trimming took 3 bases from V and 3 from J, leaving 12 bases between them.